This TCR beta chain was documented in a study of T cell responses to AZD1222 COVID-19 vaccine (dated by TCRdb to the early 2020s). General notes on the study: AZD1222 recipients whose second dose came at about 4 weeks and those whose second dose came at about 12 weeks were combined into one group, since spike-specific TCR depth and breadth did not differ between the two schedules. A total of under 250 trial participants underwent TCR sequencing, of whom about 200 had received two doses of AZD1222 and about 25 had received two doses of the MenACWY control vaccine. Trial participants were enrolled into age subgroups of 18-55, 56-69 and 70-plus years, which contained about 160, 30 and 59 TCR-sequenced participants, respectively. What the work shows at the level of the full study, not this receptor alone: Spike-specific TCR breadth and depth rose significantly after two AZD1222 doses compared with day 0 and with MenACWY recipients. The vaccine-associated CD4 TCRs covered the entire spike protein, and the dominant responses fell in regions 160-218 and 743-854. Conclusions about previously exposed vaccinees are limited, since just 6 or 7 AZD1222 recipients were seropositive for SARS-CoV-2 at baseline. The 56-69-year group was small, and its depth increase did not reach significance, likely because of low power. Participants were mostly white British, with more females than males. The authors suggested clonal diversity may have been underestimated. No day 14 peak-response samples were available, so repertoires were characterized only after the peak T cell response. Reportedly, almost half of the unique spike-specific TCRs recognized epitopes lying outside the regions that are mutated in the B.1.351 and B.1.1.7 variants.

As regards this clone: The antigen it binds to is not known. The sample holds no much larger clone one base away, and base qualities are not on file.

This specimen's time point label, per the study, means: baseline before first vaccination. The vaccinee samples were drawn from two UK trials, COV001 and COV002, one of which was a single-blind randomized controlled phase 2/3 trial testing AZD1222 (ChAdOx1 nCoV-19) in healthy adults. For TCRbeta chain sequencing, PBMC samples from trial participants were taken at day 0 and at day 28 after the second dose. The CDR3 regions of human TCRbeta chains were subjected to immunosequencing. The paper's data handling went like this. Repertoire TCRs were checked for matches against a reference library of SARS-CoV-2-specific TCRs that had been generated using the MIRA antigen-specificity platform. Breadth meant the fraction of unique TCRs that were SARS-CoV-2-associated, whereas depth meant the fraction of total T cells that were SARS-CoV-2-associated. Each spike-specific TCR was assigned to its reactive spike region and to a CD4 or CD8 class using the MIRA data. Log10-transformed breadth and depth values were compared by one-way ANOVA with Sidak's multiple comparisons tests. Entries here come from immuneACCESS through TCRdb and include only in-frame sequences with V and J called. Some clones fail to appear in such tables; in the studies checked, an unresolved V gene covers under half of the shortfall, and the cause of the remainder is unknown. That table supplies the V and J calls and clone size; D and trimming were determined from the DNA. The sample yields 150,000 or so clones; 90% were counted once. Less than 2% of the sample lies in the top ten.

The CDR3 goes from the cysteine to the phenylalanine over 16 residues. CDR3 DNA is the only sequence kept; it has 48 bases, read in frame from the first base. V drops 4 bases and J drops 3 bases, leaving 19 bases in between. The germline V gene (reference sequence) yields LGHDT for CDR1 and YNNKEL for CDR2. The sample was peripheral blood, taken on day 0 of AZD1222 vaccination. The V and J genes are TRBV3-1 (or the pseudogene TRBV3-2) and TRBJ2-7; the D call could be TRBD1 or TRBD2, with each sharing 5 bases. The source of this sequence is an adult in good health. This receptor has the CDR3 CASSPGPPVGNYEQYF. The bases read TGTGCCAGCAGCCCGGGACCACCGGTGGGTAACTACGAGCAGTACTTC.